One and the same sample provided the 17 T cell receptor beta chains below, sequenced in a study of human T cells and chemical hapten exposure. As for time point: patch test 2, 6 weeks after DPC sensitization. Treatment of the sample: therapeutic diphenylcyclopropenone sensitization with weekly scalp DPC. TCRdb passed the RACE reads through MiXCR, listing each CDR3 protein once. The sample shows a few hundred thousand distinct CDR3 sequences, 6% to 7% of them seen only once. The sample consisted of whole blood, taken in connection with sensitization to the hapten diphenylcyclopropenone (DPC). The receptors originated from a young woman with alopecia areata. Some clones in this sample may be carry-over from other donors' samples.

This clonotype was counted only a few times. V gene TRBV6-5 combines with J gene TRBJ2-7; D call uncertain. Trimming cost V 6 bases and J 4 bases, with 16 bases left between them. CDR1 MNHEY and CDR2 SVGAGI come from the germline V gene. CDR3 length: 14 residues. The CDR3 is CASRFGQVDYEQYF. The CDR3 DNA reads as TGTGCCAGCAGGTTTGGGCAGGTGGATTACGAGCAGTACTTC.

To note about this clonotype: The conserved phenylalanine or tryptophan is not found at the CDR3 terminus, so this likely reflects a read error. The chain recombines TRBV2 with TRBJ2-1, with 10 bases aligning to TRBD2. This CDR3 contains 15 residues. Germline CDR1 reads SNHLY; CDR2 reads FYNNEI. V shed 8 bases, J shed 4 bases, and the junction held 8 bases outside the gene matches. The CDR3 loop is CASGDRSGGYNEQFL. CDR3 DNA sequence: TGTGCCAGCGGGGATCGTAGCGGGGGGTACAATGAGCAGTTCTTA.

As concerns this clonotype: A read error may explain this, as a much larger clone is one base away. J is TRBJ1-1 and V is TRBV12-3 or TRBV12-4, with 10 bases matching TRBD1. This CDR3 is 15 amino acids long. Trimming took 4 bases from V and 1 from J; bases not matched to a gene: 3. This CDR3 is CASSWGDRGNTEAFF. CDR3 DNA sequence: TGTGCCAGCAGTTGGGGGGACAGGGGGAACACTGAAGCTTTCTTT.

This clonotype was seen at least ten times. This sequence joins TRBV3-1 and TRBJ1-4; D is unclear. The CDR3 has 16 amino acids. Germline V gene lookup returns CDR1 LGHDT and CDR2 YNNKEL (reference sequence). The V and J ends lost 2 bases and 0 bases respectively, with 10 bases between them. CDR3 region: CASSQRRIATNEKLFF. Here the CDR3 DNA reads TGTGCCAGCAGCCAAAGGCGGATAGCAACTAATGAAAAACTGTTTTTT. Drawing the rest from reference TRBV3-1 and TRBJ1-4, the complete variable domain is DTAVSQTPKYLVTQMGNDKSIKCEQNLGHDTMYWYKQDSKKFLKIMFSYNNKELIINETVPNRFSPKSPDKAHLNLHINSLELGDSAVYFCASSQRRIATNEKLFFGSGTQLSVL.

The rearrangement joins TRBV20-1 to TRBJ2-7; 11 positions agree with TRBD1. CDR1 and CDR2 from the germline V gene are DFQATT and SNEGSKA (reference sequence). This CDR3 is built from 13 residues. With V trimmed by 5 bases and J by 5 bases, 5 bases remained unmatched. CDR3 bases: TGCAGTGCTGGGACGGACAGGGGGCACGAGCAGTACTTC. Encoded protein: CSAGTDRGHEQYF.

This clonotype has a count of ten or more. This chain links TRBV24-1 with TRBJ2-2; 7 nucleotides match TRBD1. Germline V gene data show CDR1 as KGHDR and CDR2 as SFDVKD. Trimming took 3 bases from V and 0 from J; bases not matched to a gene: 6. The CDR3 has 17 residues. CDR3 sequence reads: CATSDISRGTNTGELFF. For the CDR3, the DNA is TGTGCCACCAGTGATATAAGCAGGGGGACGAACACCGGGGAGCTGTTTTTT.

In the case of this clonotype: An end of the junction does not agree with germline; a read error may underlie this. The rearrangement links TRBV14 to TRBJ1-1, with D maybe TRBD1 (6 bases). This CDR3 region has 12 residues. Per the germline V gene, CDR1 is SGHDN and CDR2 is FVKESK. CDR3 nucleotides: TGTGTCAGCAGTGAGGGGGACACTGAAGCTTTCTTT. Protein: CVSSEGDTEAFF.

V is TRBV3-1 and J is TRBJ1-1, with D tentatively TRBD1 (6 bases). Deletions cut 0 bases from V and 4 bases from J, with 12 bases between. Looked up from germline, CDR1 is LGHDT and CDR2 is YNNKEL (reference sequence). CDR3 length: 15 residues. The chain's CDR3 is CASSQDPGGSTEAFF. The DNA for the CDR3 is TGTGCCAGCAGCCAAGATCCGGGGGGCTCCACTGAAGCTTTCTTT. The full variable domain, completed using reference TRBV3-1 and TRBJ1-1, is DTAVSQTPKYLVTQMGNDKSIKCEQNLGHDTMYWYKQDSKKFLKIMFSYNNKELIINETVPNRFSPKSPDKAHLNLHINSLELGDSAVYFCASSQDPGGSTEAFFGQGTRLTVV.

This clonotype has more than one count but fewer than ten. Germline is not matched at one junction end, which may reflect a read error. This chain links TRBV11-2 with TRBJ2-5; 14 positions agree with TRBD2. This CDR3 comprises 13 residues. From germline, CDR1 is SGHAT and CDR2 FQNNGV. The CDR3 loop reads CASTPPTSGGGDF. CDR3 sequence (DNA): TGTGCCAGCACCCCACCGACTAGCGGGGGGGGGGACTTC.

The chain employs TRBV7-2 and TRBJ1-2; D remains ambiguous. V gave up 5 bases and J gave up 4 bases, with 14 bases separating them. This CDR3 contains 14 residues. Per germline, CDR1 SGHTA and CDR2 FQGNSA. CDR3 amino acids: CASSLVSHLYGYTF. CDR3 bases: TGTGCCAGCAGCCTCGTGTCCCATCTCTATGGCTACACCTTC.

With respect to this clonotype: A much larger clonotype is one base distant, so this may be a read error. This chain links TRBV3-1 with TRBJ1-2; D not certain. In germline, CDR1 is LGHDT, CDR2 YNNKEL (reference sequence). There are 12 residues in the CDR3. The V end was cut by 4 bases, the J end by 7 bases, with 10 bases between. CDR3 residues: CASSLTVAGYTF. The CDR3 DNA reads as TGTGCCAGCAGCCTAACAGTGGCTGGCTACACCTTC.

In its sample, this clonotype was seen many times. This chain connects TRBV6-2 or TRBV6-3 to TRBJ1-2, with unresolved D. This CDR3 is built from 13 residues. Germline lookup yields CDR1 MNHEY and CDR2 SVGEGT. V lost 10 bases to trimming and J lost 3 bases, with 15 bases between them. In nucleotides, the CDR3 is TGTGCCACCTTCTCGGCGGTTTACTATGGCTACACCTTC. Its translation is CATFSAVYYGYTF.

The chain is built from TRBV6-5 and TRBJ1-2; possible D gene TRBD1, 5 bases. CDR1 MNHEY and CDR2 SVGAGI come from the germline V gene. V lost 7 bases to trimming and J lost 4 bases, with 13 bases between them. The CDR3 is 13 residues long. CDR3 residues: CASTRRGSYGYTF. The CDR3 DNA follows: TGTGCCAGCACTCGGAGGGGCAGCTATGGCTACACCTTC.

As to this clonotype: A much more abundant neighbour one base away suggests this may be a read error. The rearrangement links TRBV7-3 to TRBJ2-3; the D is unclear. CDR1 SGHTA and CDR2 FQGTGA come from the germline V gene. V lost 4 bases to trimming and J lost 1 base, with 18 bases between them. This CDR3 comprises 17 residues. The CDR3 DNA reads TGTGCCAGCAGCTCCCTACCTCGGCCTAACGGCACAGATACGCAGTATTTT. Translation gives CASSSLPRPNGTDTQYF. Combining the CDR3 with reference TRBV7-3 and TRBJ2-3 gives the whole variable domain GAGVSQTPSNKVTEKGKYVELRCDPISGHTALYWYRQSLGQGPEFLIYFQGTGAADDSGLPNDRFFAVRPEGSVSTLKIQRTERGDSAVYLCASSSLPRPNGTDTQYFGPGTRLTVL.

This clonotype was found a few times. The chain is built from TRBV27 and TRBJ2-2; D remains ambiguous. The CDR3 covers 13 residues. V was trimmed by 0 bases and J by 5 bases, leaving 4 bases between them. Germline lookup yields CDR1 MNHEY and CDR2 SMNVEV (reference sequence). This CDR3 reads CASSLSRTGELFF. Here the CDR3 DNA reads TGTGCCAGCAGTTTATCGAGGACCGGGGAGCTGTTTTTT.

This clonotype was recorded at least ten times. The rearrangement uses TRBV7-2 and TRBJ1-3, with unresolved D. The germline V gene encodes CDR1 SGHTA and CDR2 FQGNSA. This CDR3 has 16 residues. Deletions cut 3 bases from V and 0 bases from J, with 12 bases between. The CDR3 region is CASSLNSATSGNTIYF. CDR3 nucleotide sequence: TGTGCCAGCAGCTTGAATTCCGCAACCTCTGGAAACACCATATATTTT.

This chain uses TRBV29-1 with TRBJ2-3; 7 bases line up with TRBD1. V was pared by 0 bases and J by 3 bases, with 9 bases of the junction left unmatched. The CDR3 contains 16 residues. Germline-derived CDR1 and CDR2 are SQVTM and ANQGSEA. Here the CDR3 DNA reads TGCAGCGTTGAAGATCAGGCACAGGGGAAAACAGATACGCAGTATTTT. This gives the protein CSVEDQAQGKTDTQYF.